This TCR beta chain came from a study of vaccination and CD4 T cells after COVID-19. CDR1 is MNHEY, CDR2 SMNVEV, per germline (reference sequence). The CDR3 spans 12 residues. Trimming took off 2 bases at V and 6 bases at J, with 2 bases between the two ends. Study outcomes and limitations: Convalescent patients studied were relatively few, and early post-infection timepoints were absent.

A remark on this clonotype: Its antigen is unidentified.

Cultured CD4+ T-cell DNA underwent Oncomine TCR Beta short-read sequencing. TCRdb redid the calling of the PCR reads with MiXCR, one entry per CDR3 protein. The data hold approximately 15,000 distinct CDR3 sequences, with about 53% observed a single time. Treatment in this sample: roughly 10-day PBMC culture with coronavirus spike peptide pools or control peptides (ViraFEST assay). ViraFEST sequenced TCRs after peptide-pool expansion of antigen-specific T cells. Medium was half-exchanged with fresh IL-2 medium on days 3 and 7. This rearrangement joins TRBV27 to TRBJ1-6; D is unclear. The source material was CD4+ T cells from blood, cultured in vitro, sampled before SARS-CoV-2 vaccination. This TCR derives from a human donor who had recovered from COVID-19. The DNA for the CDR3 is TGTGCCAGCAGTTTAGCTAATTCACCCCTCCACTTT. Translation gives CASSLANSPLHF.